This is a list of T cell receptor beta chains from one sample in a study of T cells in Graves' hyperthyroidism and ophthalmopathy. TCRdb reanalysed the multiplex PCR reads using MiXCR and keeps one entry per CDR3 protein. Of around 340,000 distinct CDR3 sequences in the sample, 18% were seen once. Sample: blood. The receptors come from a woman aged 45-65 years with Graves' hyperthyroidism. Both conserved end residues are part of each CDR3. D genes are given only for firm matches. Size values are once, few and many counts, or a class for expanded clones, and some rows have none.

clone_size,v_call,d_call,j_call,cdr3_nt,cdr3_aa
few,TRBV5-4,TRBD1,TRBJ2-7,TGTGCCAGCAGCCCTACTCCGGGACAGGCGCCCTACGAGCAGTACTTC,CASSPTPGQAPYEQYF
-,TRBV29-1,-,TRBJ2-7,TGCAGCGTTGAATCTGGTGACGAGCAGTACTTC,CSVESGDEQYF
-,TRBV10-3,-,TRBJ2-5,TGTGCCATCAGGAGAGGAGCGGACCTCGGGGAGACCCAGTACTTC,CAIRRGADLGETQYF
many,TRBV20-1,-,TRBJ1-5,TGCAGTGCTCGGCTCGGTAGCAATCAGCCCCAGCATTTT,CSARLGSNQPQHF
many,TRBV2,TRBD1,TRBJ2-7,TGTGCCAGCAGTCGGTGGGACAGGGGTAACGAGCAGTACTTC,CASSRWDRGNEQYF
many,TRBV2,TRBD1,TRBJ1-1,TGTGCCAGCTTAGGTCCGGGACAGGGGGCTTTCACTGAAGCTTTCTTT,CASLGPGQGAFTEAFF
-,TRBV6-1,-,TRBJ2-2,TGTGCCAGCAGTGAAACTACCGGTCTTGCGAACACCGGGGAGCTGTTTTTT,CASSETTGLANTGELFF
few,TRBV2,-,TRBJ1-1,TGTGCCAGCCTATACCTGGTGAACACTGAAGCTTTCTTT,CASLYLVNTEAFF
few,TRBV27,TRBD1,TRBJ2-1,TGTGCCAGCAGGGAGACCGCCGGGACAGGGAACTACAATGAGCAGTTCTTC,CASRETAGTGNYNEQFF
-,TRBV20-1,TRBD2,TRBJ2-3,TGCAGTGCTGGAGGACTAGCGGGAGGCGAAACAGATACGCAGTATTTT,CSAGGLAGGETDTQYF
few,TRBV6-1,-,TRBJ1-5,TGTGCCAGCAGTACCCGGGACGGGGGATCGGTGGCCCAGCATTTT,CASSTRDGGSVAQHF
many,TRBV5-1,-,TRBJ2-7,TGCGCCAGCAGCCCCTGGGACTTATCCTACGAGCAGTACTTC,CASSPWDLSYEQYF
few,TRBV13,TRBD2,TRBJ2-1,TGTGCCAGCAGCTTAGTTACTAGCGGGACCTTTTACAATGAGCAGTTCTTC,CASSLVTSGTFYNEQFF
once,TRBV9,-,TRBJ2-1,TGTGCCAGCAGCGAACTCTCGGGGATCTCCTACAATGAGCAGTTCTTC,CASSELSGISYNEQFF
many,TRBV28,TRBD2,TRBJ2-7,TGTGCCAGCAGGTCATTGAACGGCGGGAGCTACGAGCAGTACTTC,CASRSLNGGSYEQYF